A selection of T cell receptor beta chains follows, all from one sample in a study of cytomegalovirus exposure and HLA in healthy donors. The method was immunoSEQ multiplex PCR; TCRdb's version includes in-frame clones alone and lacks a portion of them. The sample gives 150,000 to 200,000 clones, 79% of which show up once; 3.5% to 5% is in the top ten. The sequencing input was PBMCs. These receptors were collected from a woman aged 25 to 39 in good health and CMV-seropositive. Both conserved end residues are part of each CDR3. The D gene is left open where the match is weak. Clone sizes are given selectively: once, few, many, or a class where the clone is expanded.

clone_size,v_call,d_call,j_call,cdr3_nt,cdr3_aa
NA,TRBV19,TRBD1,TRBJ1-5,TGTGCCAGTAGTACATACCCGGGGACAGGGTACAATCAGCCCCAGCATTTT,CASSTYPGTGYNQPQHF
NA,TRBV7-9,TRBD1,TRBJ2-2,TGTGCCAGCAGCTTCCGGGACAGGGTACAGGAGCTGTTTTTT,CASSFRDRVQELFF
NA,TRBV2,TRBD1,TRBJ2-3,TGTGCCAGCAGTACGCCGACAGGGCCAGATACGCAGTATTTT,CASSTPTGPDTQYF
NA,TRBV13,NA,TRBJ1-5,TGTGCCAGCAGCTTTTCCGGGTCTAGCAATCAGCCCCAGCATTTT,CASSFSGSSNQPQHF
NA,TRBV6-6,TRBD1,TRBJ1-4,TGTGCCAGCAGTTACCACCTAGGACAGGGGAGTGAAAAACTGTTTTTT,CASSYHLGQGSEKLFF
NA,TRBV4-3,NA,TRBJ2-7,TGCGCCAGCAGCCAAGATTTACTGGGAGGCGAGCAGTACTTC,CASSQDLLGGEQYF
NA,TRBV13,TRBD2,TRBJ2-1,TGTGCCAGCAGCTTATATCTAGCGGAAACCTACAATGAGCAGTTCTTC,CASSLYLAETYNEQFF
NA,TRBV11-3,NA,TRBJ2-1,TGTGCCAGCAGCCTAAGGAGGGATGGCCACAATGAGCAGTTCTTC,CASSLRRDGHNEQFF
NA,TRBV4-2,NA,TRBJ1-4,TGTGCCAGCAGCCAAGACGTAACAGGGCGGGGGGTAAATGAAAAACTGTTTTTT,CASSQDVTGRGVNEKLFF
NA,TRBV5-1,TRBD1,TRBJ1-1,TGCGCCAGCAGCATTGGACAGGGTAACACTGAAGCTTTCTTT,CASSIGQGNTEAFF
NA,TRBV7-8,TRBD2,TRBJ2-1,TGTGCCAGCAGCTTGACTAGCGGGAGAAGAAAATCCTACAATGAGCAGTTCTTC,CASSLTSGRRKSYNEQFF
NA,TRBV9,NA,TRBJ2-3,TGTGCCAGCAGCAAGGGAGGACACACAGATACGCAGTATTTT,CASSKGGHTDTQYF
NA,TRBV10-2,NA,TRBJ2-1,TGCGCCAGCAGCAATAGCGCGTACAATGAGCAGTTCTTC,CASSNSAYNEQFF
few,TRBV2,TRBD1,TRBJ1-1,TGTGCCAGCAGTGCCAGGACAGGGAACACTGAAGCTTTCTTT,CASSARTGNTEAFF
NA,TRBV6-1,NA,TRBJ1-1,TGTGCCAGCATCGGGTCAGCGTCGAACACTGAAGCTTTCTTT,CASIGSASNTEAFF
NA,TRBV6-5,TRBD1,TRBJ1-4,TGTGCCAGCGCTAGGACAGGGTTTAATGAAAAACTGTTTTTT,CASARTGFNEKLFF
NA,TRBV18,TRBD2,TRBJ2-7,TGTGCCAGCTCCCCAACTAGCGGGGGCACCTACGAGCAGTACTTC,CASSPTSGGTYEQYF
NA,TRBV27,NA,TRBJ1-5,TGTGCCAGCAGCCAGACCAGAGGGAGCAATCAGCCCCAGCATTTT,CASSQTRGSNQPQHF
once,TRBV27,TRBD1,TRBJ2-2,TGTGCCAGCAGTTTATCGTGGGGGACAGGGGCCACCGGGGAGCTGTTTTTT,CASSLSWGTGATGELFF
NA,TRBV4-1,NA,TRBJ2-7,TGCGCCAGCTCCCTTAGGAGGGGTACCTACGAGCAGTACTTC,CASSLRRGTYEQYF
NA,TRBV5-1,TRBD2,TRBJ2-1,TGCGCCAGCAGCCTCCCCCCGACTAGCGGGAGGCCTACATCCTACAATGAGCAGTTCTTC,CASSLPPTSGRPTSYNEQFF
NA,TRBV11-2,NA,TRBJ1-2,TGTGCCAGCAGCTCCCAGGGGAATTGGGGCTACACCTTC,CASSSQGNWGYTF
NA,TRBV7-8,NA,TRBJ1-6,TGTGCCAGCAGCTTATGGGCCACCTATAATTCACCCCTCCACTTT,CASSLWATYNSPLHF
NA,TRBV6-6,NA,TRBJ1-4,TGTGCCAGCGTTATGCGCCCCTCTAATGAAAAACTGTTTTTT,CASVMRPSNEKLFF
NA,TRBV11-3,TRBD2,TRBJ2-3,TGTGCCAGCGTCAGCGGGAGGGTTTCAGATACGCAGTATTTT,CASVSGRVSDTQYF
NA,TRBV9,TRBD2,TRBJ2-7,TGTGCCAGCGGACTAGCGGGTTCCTACGAGCAGTACTTC,CASGLAGSYEQYF
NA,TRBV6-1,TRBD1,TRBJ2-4,TGTGCCAGCAGACCCGGGACAGGGGTAAACATTCAGTACTTC,CASRPGTGVNIQYF
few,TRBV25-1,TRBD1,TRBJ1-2,TGTGCCAGCAGTCCACCCGGGACAGGGAGGGGCTACACCTTC,CASSPPGTGRGYTF
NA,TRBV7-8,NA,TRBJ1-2,TGTGCCAGCAGCTTAGACAGGGTGGGTGGCTACACCTTC,CASSLDRVGGYTF
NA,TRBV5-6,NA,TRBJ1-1,TGTGCCAGCAGCCTCTCTGCAGGGGAGAACACTGAAGCTTTCTTT,CASSLSAGENTEAFF
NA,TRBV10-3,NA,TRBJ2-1,TGTGCCATCCGTCCCAGCGGGCACTCCTACAATGAGCAGTTCTTC,CAIRPSGHSYNEQFF
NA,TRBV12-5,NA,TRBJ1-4,TGTGCTAGTGGTTTGGACCCTCCGGAGGAGTCAACTAATGAAAAACTGTTTTTT,CASGLDPPEESTNEKLFF
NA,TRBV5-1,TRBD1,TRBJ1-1,TGCGCCAGCAAGGGTGGGACAGGGATGAACACTGAAGCTTTCTTT,CASKGGTGMNTEAFF
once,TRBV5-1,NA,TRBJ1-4,TGCGCCAGCAGCTTGGAGGGAGGACCTAATGAAAAACTGTTTTTT,CASSLEGGPNEKLFF
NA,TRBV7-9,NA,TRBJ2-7,TGTGCCAGCAGCGCGGACACTACCTACGAGCAGTACTTC,CASSADTTYEQYF
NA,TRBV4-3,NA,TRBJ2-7,TGCGCCAGCAGCCAAGATAGGGGGGGGGTACGGGACGAGCAGTACTTC,CASSQDRGGVRDEQYF
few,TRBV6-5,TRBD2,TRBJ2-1,TGTGCCAGCAGTGACTCGTCTAGCGGGGGCAATGAGCAGTTCTTC,CASSDSSSGGNEQFF
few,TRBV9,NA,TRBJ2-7,TGTGCCAGCAGCGTATCGACTAGAAAGAGTTTCGAGCAGTACTTC,CASSVSTRKSFEQYF
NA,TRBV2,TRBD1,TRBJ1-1,TGTGCCAGCAGCTGGGGCAGGGGGGTGAACACTGAAGCTTTCTTT,CASSWGRGVNTEAFF
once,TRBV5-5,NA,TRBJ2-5,TGTGCCAGCAGCCTCGACCCGGGGGAAGGGGAGACCCAGTACTTC,CASSLDPGEGETQYF
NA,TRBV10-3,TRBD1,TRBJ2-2,TGTGCCATCAGCCTCGACAGGGGGCAGAACACCGGGGAGCTGTTTTTT,CAISLDRGQNTGELFF
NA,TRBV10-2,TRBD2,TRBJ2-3,TGCGCCAGCAGCCCAAACCGGGGGGGCACAGATACGCAGTATTTT,CASSPNRGGTDTQYF
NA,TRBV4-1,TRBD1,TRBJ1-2,TGCGCCAGCAGGCCCGGGACAGGGAGGGAGTGGGACTATGGCTACACCTTC,CASRPGTGREWDYGYTF
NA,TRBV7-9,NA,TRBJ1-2,TGTGCCAGCAGCTCCCTCTATGGCTACACCTTC,CASSSLYGYTF
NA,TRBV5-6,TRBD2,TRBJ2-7,TGTGCCAGCAGCCTTAGCGGGACTTCCTACGAGCAGTACTTC,CASSLSGTSYEQYF
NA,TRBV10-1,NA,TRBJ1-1,TGCGCCAGCAGCCACGTTTCGGACAGCCCGAACACTGAAGCTTTCTTT,CASSHVSDSPNTEAFF
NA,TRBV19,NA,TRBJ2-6,TGTGCCAGCCTCAGGGGTGCTGGGGCCAACGTCCTGACTTTC,CASLRGAGANVLTF
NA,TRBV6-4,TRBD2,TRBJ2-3,TGTGCCAGCAGTGACTCACGCACTAGCGGGAGCGAGGCAGATACGCAGTATTTT,CASSDSRTSGSEADTQYF
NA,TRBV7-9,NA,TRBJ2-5,TGTGCCAGCAGGGGCCGGGGGGCTCAAGAGACCCAGTACTTC,CASRGRGAQETQYF
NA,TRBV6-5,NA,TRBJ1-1,TGTGCCAGCAGTTATTCGGACTTCACTGAAGCTTTCTTT,CASSYSDFTEAFF
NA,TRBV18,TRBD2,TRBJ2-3,TGTGCCAGCTCACCCGGGACTAGCGGGAGGACAGATACGCAGTATTTT,CASSPGTSGRTDTQYF